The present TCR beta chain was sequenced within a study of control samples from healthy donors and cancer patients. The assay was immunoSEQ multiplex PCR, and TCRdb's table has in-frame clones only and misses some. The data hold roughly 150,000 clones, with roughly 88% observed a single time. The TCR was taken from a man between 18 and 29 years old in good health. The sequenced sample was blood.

This CDR3 reads CASSRLEGPAFF. The CDR3, as DNA: TGTGCCAGCAGCCGACTAGAAGGGCCGGCTTTCTTT. The rearrangement uses TRBV6-5 and TRBJ1-1; no clear D. In germline, CDR1 is MNHEY, CDR2 SVGAGI. Trimming shortened V by 6 bases and J by 11 bases, and 16 bases separated the two germline ends. The CDR3 has 12 residues.